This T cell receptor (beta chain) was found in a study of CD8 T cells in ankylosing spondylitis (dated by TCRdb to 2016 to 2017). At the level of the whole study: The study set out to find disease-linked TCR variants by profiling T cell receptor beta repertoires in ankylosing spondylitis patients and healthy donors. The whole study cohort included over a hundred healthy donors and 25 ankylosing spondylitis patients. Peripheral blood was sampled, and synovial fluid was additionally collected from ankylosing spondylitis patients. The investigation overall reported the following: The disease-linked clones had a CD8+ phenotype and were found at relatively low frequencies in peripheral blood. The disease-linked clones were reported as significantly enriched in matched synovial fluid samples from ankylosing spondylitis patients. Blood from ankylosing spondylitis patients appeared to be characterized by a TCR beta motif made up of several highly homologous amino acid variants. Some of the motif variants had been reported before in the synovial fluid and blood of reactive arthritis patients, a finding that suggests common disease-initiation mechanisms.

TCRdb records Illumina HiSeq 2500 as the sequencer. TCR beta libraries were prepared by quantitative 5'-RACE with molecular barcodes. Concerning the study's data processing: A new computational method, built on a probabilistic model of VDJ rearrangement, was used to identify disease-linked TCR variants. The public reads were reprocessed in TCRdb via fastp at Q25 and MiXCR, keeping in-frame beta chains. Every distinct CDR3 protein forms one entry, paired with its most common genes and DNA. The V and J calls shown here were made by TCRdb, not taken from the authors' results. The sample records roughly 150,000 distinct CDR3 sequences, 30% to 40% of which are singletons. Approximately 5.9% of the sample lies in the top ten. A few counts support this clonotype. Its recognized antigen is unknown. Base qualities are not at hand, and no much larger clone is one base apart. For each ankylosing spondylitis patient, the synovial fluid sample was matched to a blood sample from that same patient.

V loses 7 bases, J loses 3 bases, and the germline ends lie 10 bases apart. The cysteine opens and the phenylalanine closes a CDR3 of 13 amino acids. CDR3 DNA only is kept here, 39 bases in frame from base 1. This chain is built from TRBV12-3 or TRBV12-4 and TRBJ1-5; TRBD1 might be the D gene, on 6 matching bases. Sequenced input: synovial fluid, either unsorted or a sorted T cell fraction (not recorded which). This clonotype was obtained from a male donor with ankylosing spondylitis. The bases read TGTGCCAGCACCAACAGGGACAATCAGCCCCAGCATTTT. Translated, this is CASTNRDNQPQHF.